This T cell receptor beta chain originates from a study of beta chain features in type 1 diabetes. This clone was seen a handful of times. Antigen: not known. Expressed TCRB transcripts were sequenced after all isolated RNA was converted to cDNA. Only in-frame clones appear in the TCRdb table, and some are missing; sequencing was by immunoSEQ multiplex PCR. Of some 280,000 clones in the sample, around 15% were seen once. The germline V gene has CDR1 DFQATT and CDR2 SNEGSKA (reference sequence). CDR3 length: 10 residues. Blood was drawn once from each donor into heparinised tubes. The draws averaged about 0.12 L. Markers CD45RO/CCR7/CD25/CD127/CD95/CD27 served to sort CD4+ naive, central memory, regulatory and stem cell-like memory cells. General study results and limits: TCRB CDR3 length was moderately but significantly reduced in all four CD4+ subsets of Type 1 diabetes patients.

Material: naive CD4+ T cells from blood. The chain links TRBV20-1 to TRBJ2-5; 8 nucleotides line up with TRBD1. This clonotype was sampled from a man aged 25 to 40 with type 1 diabetes. Written as DNA, the CDR3 is TGCGGGACAGGCCAAGAGACCCAGTACTTC. Its protein product is CGTGQETQYF.